This TCR beta chain was retrieved from a study of Tregs in tolerant kidney transplant recipients. Study-wide results and limits: The most relevant donor-specific Treg TCRbeta repertoire apparently came from expansion with activated donor B cells.

Remarks on this clone: Antigen unknown.

The repertoire was sequenced with immunoSEQ multiplex PCR; TCRdb's copy has only in-frame clones and lacks some. The sample holds 35,000 to 55,000 clones, roughly nine tenths seen once. The germline V gene has CDR1 LGHNT and CDR2 FRNRAP. The length of the CDR3 is 17 residues. V was pared by 0 bases and J by 7 bases, with 19 bases between. The receptor was isolated from a human donor in good health. Sequencing was carried out using Tregs from blood. The V gene is TRBV12-5, the J gene TRBJ1-5, with unresolved D. CDR3 coding DNA: TGTGCTAGTGGTTTGGTAATGGAAGGCATCGGGAGGCAGCCCCAGCATTTT. Translating it yields CASGLVMEGIGRQPQHF.